This T cell receptor beta chain stems from a study of cytomegalovirus exposure and HLA in healthy donors. Study conclusions and caveats: Despite most TCR sequences being rare, some public TCRs occurred in many donors.

The assay was immunoSEQ multiplex PCR, and TCRdb's table has in-frame clones only and misses some. Among 110,000 to 150,000 clones listed, approximately 93% were seen once. Trimming removed 3 bases from V and 5 bases from J; junction bases left unmatched: 5. CDR1 LNHDA and CDR2 SQIVND come from the germline V gene (reference sequence). This CDR3 has 14 amino acids. Concerning this clone itself: The target antigen is unknown.

The genes are TRBV19 and TRBJ2-5, with 8 positions matching TRBD2. The sequencing input was PBMCs. This clonotype originated in a man between 18 and 35 years old in good health and CMV-seronegative. In DNA form, the CDR3 reads TGTGCCAGTAGTATGGGCGGGGGGATGGAGACCCAGTACTTC. It specifies CASSMGGGMETQYF.